One and the same sample provided the 9 T cell receptor beta chains below, sequenced in a study of cytomegalovirus exposure and HLA in healthy donors. The PCR used 60 Vbeta and 13 Jbeta primers. The table came from immunoSEQ multiplex PCR; TCRdb's copy has only in-frame clones and leaves some out. Of some 140,000 clones in the sample, less than 80% were seen once. The sequencing input was PBMCs. These receptor sequences come from a female donor in good health and CMV-seropositive.

V usage is TRBV12-5 and J usage is TRBJ2-1; 8 bases are a match to TRBD1. After removal of 4 bases from V and 9 bases from J, the junction contained 8 bases not matched to a gene. The CDR3 has 14 residues. In germline, CDR1 is LGHNT, CDR2 FRNRAP. The CDR3, as DNA: TGTGCTAGTGGTTGGGGGACAGGTGGGGGTGAGCAGTTCTTC. Protein product: CASGWGTGGGEQFF.

The V gene is TRBV7-7, the J gene TRBJ2-1; possible D gene TRBD1, 5 bases. V was cut by 3 bases and J by 4 bases, with 7 bases left in between. CDR3 length: 13 residues. CDR1 and CDR2 (germline): SSHAT, FNYEAQ (reference sequence). CDR3 sequence (DNA): TGTGCCAGCAGCTTGGGGCCTTACAATGAGCAGTTCTTC. Translated, it gives CASSLGPYNEQFF.

This chain joins TRBV28 and TRBJ2-3, with 9 positions matching TRBD1. The CDR3 is made up of 14 amino acids. The V and J ends lost 6 bases and 5 bases, in that order; junction bases with no gene match: 6. Germline CDR1 and CDR2: MDHEN and SYDVKM. In DNA, the CDR3 is TGTGCCAGCAGCGTACAGGGGGCGAAAGATACGCAGTATTTT. Translating it yields CASSVQGAKDTQYF.

The chain combines TRBV5-5 with TRBJ2-7, with a tentative D call TRBD1 (5 bases). In germline, CDR1 is SGHKS, CDR2 YYEKEE (reference sequence). This CDR3 spans 14 amino acids. V was trimmed by 1 base and J by 2 bases, leaving 10 bases between them. The CDR3 DNA follows: TGTGCCAGCAGCTTGTCAGCAGGGCCCTACGAGCAGTACTTC. Protein product: CASSLSAGPYEQYF.

This sequence joins TRBV6-1 and TRBJ1-1; 10 nucleotides line up with TRBD1. CDR1 and CDR2 (germline): MNHNS, SASEGT. The CDR3 extends over 16 amino acids. V lost 2 bases, J lost 4 bases, and 7 bases stayed unmatched. DNA of the CDR3: TGTGCCAGCAGTGAACTGATCGGGACAGGGGTCACTGAAGCTTTCTTT. Translating gives CASSELIGTGVTEAFF.

The chain links TRBV7-9 to TRBJ1-6, with D possibly matching TRBD1 (5 bases). Trimming pared 5 bases from V and 6 bases from J, leaving 14 bases between. CDR1 and CDR2 from the germline V gene are SEHNR and FQNEAQ (reference sequence). The CDR3 sequence is 15 residues long. The CDR3: CASSRDGSFNSPLHF. CDR3 in DNA: TGTGCCAGCAGCCGGGACGGGAGTTTTAATTCACCCCTCCACTTT.

This sequence joins TRBV28 and TRBJ1-1, with D possibly matching TRBD1 (5 bases). V was clipped by 5 bases and J by 6 bases, with 19 bases between them. In germline, CDR1 is MDHEN, CDR2 SYDVKM. The CDR3 consists of 15 residues. CDR3 sequence (DNA): TGTGCCAGCAGTCCCGGGGGGAAGAAGGACGCTGAAGCTTTCTTT. Amino acid sequence: CASSPGGKKDAEAFF.

This clone has more than one count but fewer than ten. The J gene is TRBJ2-1, the V gene TRBV25-1; 12 nucleotides align to TRBD2. The CDR3 has 14 amino acids. The V gene end was trimmed by 6 bases and the J gene end by 8 bases; junction bases not matched to a gene: 5. In germline, CDR1 is MGHDK, CDR2 SYGVNS. CDR3 coding DNA: TGTGCCAGCAGACCTAGCGGGGGGGCCCATGAGCAGTTCTTC. Translation: CASRPSGGAHEQFF.

This chain joins TRBV28 and TRBJ2-5; a weak D match, TRBD1 (6 bases). The CDR3 spans 15 residues. V lost 7 bases and J lost 1, with 16 bases in between. Germline V gives CDR1 MDHEN, CDR2 SYDVKM. CDR3 in amino acids: CASNPLGQFQETQYF. Written as DNA, the CDR3 is TGTGCCAGCAATCCACTCGGACAGTTCCAAGAGACCCAGTACTTC.